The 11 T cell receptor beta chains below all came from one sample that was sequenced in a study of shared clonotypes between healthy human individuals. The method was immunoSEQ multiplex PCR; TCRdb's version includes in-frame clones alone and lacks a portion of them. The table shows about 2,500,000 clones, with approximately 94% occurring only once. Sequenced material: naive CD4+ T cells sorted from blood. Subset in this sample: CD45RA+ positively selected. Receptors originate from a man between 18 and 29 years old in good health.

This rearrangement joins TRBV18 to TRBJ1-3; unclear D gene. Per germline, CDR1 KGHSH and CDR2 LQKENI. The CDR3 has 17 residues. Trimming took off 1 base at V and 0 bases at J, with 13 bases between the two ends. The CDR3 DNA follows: TGTGCCAGCTCACCACTTGGACTTTTGAGCTCTGGAAACACCATATATTTT. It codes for CASSPLGLLSSGNTIYF.

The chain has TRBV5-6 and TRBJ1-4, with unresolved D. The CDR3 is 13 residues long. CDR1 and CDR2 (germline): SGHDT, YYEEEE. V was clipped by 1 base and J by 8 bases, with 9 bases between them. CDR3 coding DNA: TGTGCCAGCAGCTTGCCGCCTCGGGAAAAACTGTTTTTT. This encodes CASSLPPREKLFF.

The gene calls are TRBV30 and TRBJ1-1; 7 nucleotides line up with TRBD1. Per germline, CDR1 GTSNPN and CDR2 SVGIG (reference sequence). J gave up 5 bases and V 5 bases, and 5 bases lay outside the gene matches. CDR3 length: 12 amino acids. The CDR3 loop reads CAWDRARTEAFF. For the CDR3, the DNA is TGTGCCTGGGACAGGGCGAGAACTGAAGCTTTCTTT.

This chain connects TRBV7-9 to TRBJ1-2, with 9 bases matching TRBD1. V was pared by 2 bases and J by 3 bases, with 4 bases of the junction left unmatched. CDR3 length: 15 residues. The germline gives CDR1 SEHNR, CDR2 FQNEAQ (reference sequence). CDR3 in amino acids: CASSLIRDRDYGYTF. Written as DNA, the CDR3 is TGTGCCAGCAGCTTAATACGGGACAGGGACTATGGCTACACCTTC.

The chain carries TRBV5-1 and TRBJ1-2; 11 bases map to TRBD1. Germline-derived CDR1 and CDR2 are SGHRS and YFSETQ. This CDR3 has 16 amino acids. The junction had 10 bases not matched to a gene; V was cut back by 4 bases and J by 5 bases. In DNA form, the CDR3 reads TGCGCCAGCAGCGTGGATGGACAGGGGGCAATGTATGGCTACACCTTC. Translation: CASSVDGQGAMYGYTF.

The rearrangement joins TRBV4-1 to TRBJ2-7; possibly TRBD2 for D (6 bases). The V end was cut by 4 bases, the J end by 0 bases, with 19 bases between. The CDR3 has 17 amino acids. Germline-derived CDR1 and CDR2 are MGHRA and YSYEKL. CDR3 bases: TGCGCCAGCAGCCCCCCTACCGGGAGCCAGAGCTCCTACGAGCAGTACTTC. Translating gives CASSPPTGSQSSYEQYF.

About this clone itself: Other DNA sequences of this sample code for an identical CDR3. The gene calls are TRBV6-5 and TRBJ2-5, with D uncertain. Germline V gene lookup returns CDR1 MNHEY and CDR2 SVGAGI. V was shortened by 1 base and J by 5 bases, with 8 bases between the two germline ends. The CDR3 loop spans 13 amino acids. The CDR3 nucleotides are TGTGCCAGCAGTTACTTAGGCTCGGAGACCCAGTACTTC. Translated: CASSYLGSETQYF.

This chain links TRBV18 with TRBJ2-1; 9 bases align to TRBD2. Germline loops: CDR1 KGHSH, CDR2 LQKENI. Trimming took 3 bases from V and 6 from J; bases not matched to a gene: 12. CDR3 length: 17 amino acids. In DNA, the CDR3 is TGTGCCAGCTCACCCGGGAATAGCGGGAGCCCACCCAATGAGCAGTTCTTC. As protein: CASSPGNSGSPPNEQFF.

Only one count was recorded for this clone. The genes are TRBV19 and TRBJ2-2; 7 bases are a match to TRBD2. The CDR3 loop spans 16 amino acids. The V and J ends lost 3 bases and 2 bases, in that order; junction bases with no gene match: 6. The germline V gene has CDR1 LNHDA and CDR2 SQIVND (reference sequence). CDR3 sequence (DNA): TGTGCCAGTAGTATTTTTGCGGGGGTCAACACCGGGGAGCTGTTTTTT. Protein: CASSIFAGVNTGELFF.

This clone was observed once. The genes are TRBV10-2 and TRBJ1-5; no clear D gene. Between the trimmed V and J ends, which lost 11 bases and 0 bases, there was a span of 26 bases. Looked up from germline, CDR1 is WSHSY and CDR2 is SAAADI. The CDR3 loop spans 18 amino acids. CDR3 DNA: TGCGCCGATCTACGGGAGGGCACCAACTCAGATAGCAATCAGCCCCAGCATTTT. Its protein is CADLREGTNSDSNQPQHF.

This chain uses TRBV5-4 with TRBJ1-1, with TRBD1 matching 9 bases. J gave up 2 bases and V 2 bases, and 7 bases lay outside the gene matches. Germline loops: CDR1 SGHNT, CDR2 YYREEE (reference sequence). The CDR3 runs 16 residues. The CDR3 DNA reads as TGTGCCAGCAGCTTACCGACAGGGGGGGATAACACTGAAGCTTTCTTT. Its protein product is CASSLPTGGDNTEAFF. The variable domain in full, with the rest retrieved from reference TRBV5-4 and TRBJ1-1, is ETGVTQSPTHLIKTRGQQVTLRCSSQSGHNTVSWYQQALGQGPQFIFQYYREEENGRGNFPPRFSGLQFPNYSSELNVNALELDDSALYLCASSLPTGGDNTEAFFGQGTRLTVV.